This TCR beta chain stems from a study of cytomegalovirus exposure and HLA in healthy donors (dated by TCRdb to about 2017). Broadly, across the study: According to an earlier analysis of several hundred of the donors, some 180 million T cells yielded 117 million unique TCR beta sequences and around 300 Gb of sequence data. An early release covering about 600 HLA-typed donors comprised about 300 gigabases of sequencing data and tens of millions of unique TCR sequences. Of the roughly 410 genotyped donors, less than 85% were placed in the genetic ancestry cluster associated with self-reported Caucasian donors. The study aimed to test whether signatures of past pathogen exposure could be identified by cataloging public T cell receptors. The T cell repertoires of 700 or so subjects were profiled by immunosequencing and related to cytomegalovirus serostatus. In addition to the first cohort of approximately 650 subjects, a separate validation cohort of about 120 different subjects was used. To predict cytomegalovirus infection status, the study brought together high-throughput TCR immunosequencing, statistical association of individual TCRs with disease status, and machine learning. To study patterns of TCR occurrence, a later analysis re-analyzed previously published TCR beta repertoires from around 660 donors and added high-resolution HLA genotyping. The later analysis used no new phenotypic data to find candidate immune exposures, relying instead on TCR beta sequences and their occurrence across donors. An earlier analysis of approximately 580 of the donors used high-throughput TCR beta sequencing to judge whether each TCR beta V gene segment behaved as functional or pseudogenic. Donor age, sex, ethnicity and CMV serostatus were compiled together with the repertoire data. A later genetic analysis took genome-wide SNP genotypes for about three fifths of the roughly 670 donors and used that subset as a discovery cohort. All discovery cohort repertoires had been generated on a single sequencing platform. Class I and class II HLA loci were covered by the typing at four-digit resolution. Typing coverage varied by locus: roughly 629-640 donors for A, B, C, DRB1 and DQB1; roughly 500 for DQA1; 606 for DPA1; roughly 450 for DPB1. Roughly five DR-DQ haplotypes were treated as single units for association and clustering because of strong linkage in the cohort. Among about 400 genotyped donors of the cohort, an average of approximately 240,000 unique TCR beta nucleotide sequences was sequenced per donor, of which 15% to 20% were non-productive. Results the study describes overall, beyond this receptor: A group of highly shared sequence variants was considered likely to be a technical artifact of the sequencing pipeline. Several of the top co-occurrence clusters appeared to be linked to parvovirus B19, influenza, CMV and Epstein-Barr virus, according to a later analysis. The 87-base-pair reads could not distinguish some IMGT-functional V segments, including TRBV6-2 and TRBV6-3, so those segments were excluded. The cohort was sequenced for TCR beta chains only, and without alpha or paired-chain data the features that could be detected were limited. A further reported finding was that TCR beta sequences accurately predicted the HLA-A and HLA-B alleles for most subjects in the first cohort. The study gave a list of 150 to 200 TCR beta chains associated with cytomegalovirus. The authors suggested that the approach could potentially be extended to other disease states and immunological phenotypes. Because some donors lacked HLA typing at each locus, the association tests relied only on the typed subset. When HLA alleles, especially DR and DQ, strongly co-occurred, attributing TCR associations to individual alleles was difficult. Most TCR sequences were observed very rarely across donors, whereas some public TCRs were present in many individuals. An association between a missense DCLRE1C variant and V-gene and J-gene trimming of TCR beta chains was found in a later genetic analysis and replicated in an independent cohort. In a later analysis, HLA-associated TCR beta chains were found to be more clonally expanded and to have lower generation probabilities than equally common non-associated chains. Specific HLA alleles were associated with over 15,000 TCR beta sequences at a false discovery rate of 0.05 in a later analysis. In vitro tests confirmed that three of the cytomegalovirus-associated TCR beta chains recognize cytomegalovirus antigens. For the cohort, immune exposure information was limited to CMV serostatus. In an earlier analysis of about 600 of the donors, most TCR beta V segments appeared in productive rearrangements about 87% or about 30% of the time, broadly matching IMGT annotations. A later genetic analysis reported fewer N-insertions in productive TCRs among donors in an Asian-associated ancestry cluster than the roughly 640-donor mean. The classifier was reported to diagnose cytomegalovirus status with high specificity and sensitivity in both the original and validation cohorts. Because counts were too low, roughly 16 rarely observed V segments, including chromosome 9 orphons, were excluded from the earlier analysis of a few hundred of the donors. A later analysis found that most CMV-associated TCR beta chains appeared HLA-restricted, with HLA associations seemingly driven largely by CMV exposure. In a later analysis, the rate of TCR association differed among HLA loci, with DRB1 alleles having the most associated TCRs and HLA-C alleles having the fewest. The presence/absence analyses assumed that sequencing depth was roughly uniform across donors, and that assumption may not be true. Correlated functional status among segregating V segments might reflect linkage disequilibrium, but an unknown experimental factor could not be ruled out.

Comment on this clone: Its antigen has not been determined. No per-base quality is available; no much larger clone lies one base away.

The cohort comprised more than 550 healthy bone marrow donors. Cohort members were all nominally healthy when sampled, although unrecorded immune exposures were likely present. The donor tested CMV seronegative and was one of the 352 seronegative cohort members. A peripheral blood sample was provided by each donor, and peripheral blood mononuclear cells were used for TCR beta sequencing. Genomic DNA extraction from the blood cell samples was performed with the Qiagen DNeasy Blood Extraction Kit. The library relied on the immunoSEQ multiplex PCR assay. For the multiplex PCR, a mixture combining 60 forward primers for TCR Vbeta segments and 13 reverse primers for TCR Jbeta segments was used. Amplification of the CDR3 region of rearranged TCR beta genes was performed with a multiplex PCR assay on genomic DNA. The Illumina HiSeq System was used to sequence the amplified TCR beta libraries as 87-base-pair reads. The study's processing was this. In a later analysis, about 80 million unique TCR beta chains were counted across the 650 to 750 repertoires, and roughly 11 million of these chains were shared by at least two donors. Raw reads were error-corrected and collapsed into unique sequences with a nearest-neighbor algorithm that merged closely related sequences to remove PCR and sequencing errors. Alignment of CDR3 sequences to IMGT reference sequences was used to assign V, D and J gene segments. For a sequence to be retained, at least a six-nucleotide match to both a V gene segment and a J gene segment was required. Rearrangements were classified as productive when the CDR3 lacked stop codons and remained in frame with V and J, and all other rearrangements were classified as non-productive. CDR3 was defined according to IMGT convention as the region running from the second conserved V-encoded cysteine to the conserved J-encoded phenylalanine. Sequences without an unambiguous match to a single V gene segment were excluded from the earlier analysis of several hundred of the donors. In an earlier analysis of several hundred of the donors, V segments were called functional above 56.7% productive rearrangements and were called segregating when the between-donor standard deviation exceeded 5%. A statistical classification framework was developed to diagnose cytomegalovirus status using the catalog of TCR beta chain sequences. A later analysis assigned V and J genes by comparing TCR nucleotide sequences with IMGT/GENE-DB human TR gene sequences. In a later analysis, CDR3 sequences and most-parsimonious VDJ recombination scenarios were assigned using the TCRdist pipeline. In a later analysis, every TCR beta chain was defined by the combination of its CDR3 amino acid sequence and its V-gene family, and reads without a unique V-gene family were dropped. A later analysis removed 500 to 650 highly shared, low-generation-probability nucleotide sequences to deal with suspected cross-contamination and a sequencing artifact. In a later analysis, a clonal expansion index was calculated for each public chain from normalized within-repertoire ranks of inferred template counts. In a later analysis, generation probabilities were computed using a VDJ recombination model fitted to out-of-frame rearrangements, and the results were checked against IGoR. In a later analysis, hypergeometric tests were used to score TCR-TCR, TCR-HLA and TCR-CMV co-occurrence, with a repertoire-size bias correction applied to TCR pairs. False discovery rates were estimated in a later analysis by permuting HLA or CMV assignments 20 times. In a later analysis, co-occurring TCRs were grouped with DBSCAN, and TCRdist sequence similarity was added when clustering was performed within HLA-allele-positive subsets. For co-occurrence clustering, repertoires with fewer than 30,000 or more than 120,000 public chains were excluded, along with five repertoires with anomalous nucleotide sharing. TCRdb's version of the immuneACCESS table is confined to in-frame rearrangements and falls short of the full clone set. An unresolved V gene accounts for under half of the shortfall where checked; the remainder is of unknown origin. The V and J calls and the clone size are those of that table, but D and trimming were determined from the DNA. The table for this sample lists 78,000 or so clones; approximately 88% of them were counted only once. The biggest ten clones account for 2% to 2.5% of the sample.

CDR1 and CDR2, per the germline V gene, are MNHNS and SASEGT. From V the trimming removes 1 base and from J it removes 3 bases, while the gene matches leave 3 bases of the junction unaccounted for. The CDR3 covers 15 residues, taking in both the cysteine and the phenylalanine. Only CDR3 DNA is held: 45 bases, read in frame from base 1. The receptor comes from a woman between 45 and 60 years old in good health and CMV-seronegative. Sequenced material: PBMCs. The sequence links TRBV6-1 to TRBJ1-2; 9 bases in the middle match TRBD1. Here the CDR3 is given as CASSEEDRGYYGYTF. The nucleotide sequence reads TGTGCCAGCAGTGAAGAAGACAGGGGGTACTATGGCTACACCTTC.